These 23 T cell receptor beta chains share one sample of origin, sequenced in a study of cytomegalovirus exposure and HLA in healthy donors. PCR involved 60 Vbeta and 13 Jbeta primers. Libraries were prepared by immunoSEQ multiplex PCR; TCRdb keeps only in-frame clonotypes and omits some of them. This table holds about 160,000 clones, roughly 76% found once. The sample taken for sequencing was PBMCs. The receptors were gathered from a man aged 60 to 69 in good health and CMV-seronegative.

This clone was seen more than once but under ten times. V usage is TRBV4-1 and J usage is TRBJ2-5, with 10 bases matching TRBD2. This CDR3 region has 15 residues. From germline, CDR1 is MGHRA and CDR2 YSYEKL. After removal of 3 bases from V and 5 bases from J, the junction contained 6 bases not matched to a gene. Here the CDR3 DNA reads TGCGCCAGCAGCCATAGCGGGGGGCCGGGGGAGACCCAGTACTTC. This codes for CASSHSGGPGETQYF.

The chain is built from TRBV5-4 and TRBJ2-1; 12 bases agree with TRBD2. Looked up from germline, CDR1 is SGHNT and CDR2 is YYREEE (reference sequence). J was trimmed by 2 bases and V by 3 bases; bases with no gene match: 6. CDR3 length equals 17 residues. This chain's CDR3 is CASSSAGLAGTYNEQFF. Here the CDR3 DNA reads TGTGCCAGCAGCTCCGCTGGACTAGCGGGGACCTACAATGAGCAGTTCTTC.

This chain joins TRBV25-1 and TRBJ2-7; 10 bases agree with TRBD2. Germline loops: CDR1 MGHDK, CDR2 SYGVNS. The V segment lost 4 bases and the J segment 2 bases; nucleotides outside the gene matches: 2. The CDR3 has 14 residues. In DNA, the CDR3 is TGTGCCAGCAGTGGGACTAGCGGTACCTACGAGCAGTACTTC. This translates into CASSGTSGTYEQYF.

The chain couples TRBV11-2 to TRBJ2-1, with 12 bases identical to TRBD2. This CDR3 contains 14 residues. The junction had 5 bases not matched to a gene; V was cut back by 10 bases and J by 4 bases. In germline, CDR1 is SGHAT, CDR2 FQNNGV. The DNA for the CDR3 is TGTGCCACCCTAGCGGGAGGGCCTTACAATGAGCAGTTCTTC. It is translated as CATLAGGPYNEQFF.

The chain joins TRBV29-1 to TRBJ2-5; D not resolved. This CDR3 comprises 12 residues. Between the trimmed V and J ends, which lost 4 bases and 2 bases, there was a span of 8 bases. Germline-derived CDR1 and CDR2 are SQVTM and ANQGSEA. This chain's CDR3 is CSVGAGQETQYF. The CDR3 coding sequence is TGCAGCGTTGGGGCAGGACAAGAGACCCAGTACTTC.

This chain joins TRBV4-3 and TRBJ1-4; D is unclear. The CDR3 spans 16 residues. Germline lookup yields CDR1 LGHNA and CDR2 YSLEER. Trimming pared 1 base from V and 4 bases from J, leaving 13 bases between. As DNA, the CDR3 is TGCGCCAGCAGCCAAGGATCGACGGCGGTTAATGAAAAACTGTTTTTT. Translated, it gives CASSQGSTAVNEKLFF.

J is TRBJ2-5 and V is TRBV7-7, with 7 nucleotides matching TRBD2. V gave up 1 base and J gave up 2 bases; unmatched junction bases: 7. The CDR3 extends over 16 amino acids. CDR1 and CDR2 from the germline V gene are SSHAT and FNYEAQ (reference sequence). CDR3 sequence: CASSLVPAGTQETQYF. For the CDR3, the DNA is TGTGCCAGCAGCTTAGTTCCAGCGGGAACGCAAGAGACCCAGTACTTC.

J is TRBJ2-2 and V is TRBV9, with TRBD2 as a possible D gene (6 bases). Trimming removed 8 bases at V and 7 bases at J, with 18 bases between. The germline V gene encodes CDR1 SGDLS and CDR2 YYNGEE. The CDR3 has 14 amino acids. CDR3 coding DNA: TGTGCCAGTACACTAGACCTCGGGGGCGGGGAGCTGTTTTTT. Protein sequence: CASTLDLGGGELFF.

V gene TRBV2 combines with J gene TRBJ1-3; perhaps TRBD1 as D (6 bases). Germline CDR1 reads SNHLY; CDR2 reads FYNNEI. This CDR3 region has 13 residues. Between the trimmed V and J ends, which lost 7 bases and 2 bases, there was a span of 9 bases. The chain's CDR3 is CASTRDTGNTIYF. Here the CDR3 DNA reads TGTGCCAGCACCCGGGACACTGGAAACACCATATATTTT.

The chain joins TRBV18 to TRBJ1-4, with 7 bases identical to TRBD1. The ends lost 3 bases at V and 8 bases at J; junction bases unmatched: 9. The CDR3 is 15 amino acids. Germline-derived CDR1 and CDR2 are KGHSH and LQKENI. CDR3 sequence: CASSPSETGREKLFF. The CDR3 DNA follows: TGTGCCAGCTCACCGTCCGAGACAGGGCGAGAAAAACTGTTTTTT.

V gene TRBV5-4 combines with J gene TRBJ2-3; the D gene is possibly TRBD2 (5 bases). Germline loops: CDR1 SGHNT, CDR2 YYREEE (reference sequence). This CDR3 spans 16 amino acids. Trimming took 4 bases from V and 4 from J, leaving 19 bases between them. The CDR3 reads CASSGQDSPGADTQYF. The CDR3 coding sequence is TGTGCCAGCAGCGGCCAGGACTCCCCTGGAGCAGATACGCAGTATTTT.

The sample holds one count of this clone. J is TRBJ2-4 and V is TRBV19, with D possibly TRBD1 on 6 matching bases. Trimming cost V 5 bases and J 0 bases, with 26 bases left between them. Germline V gives CDR1 LNHDA, CDR2 SQIVND (reference sequence). This CDR3 is 20 amino acids long. The CDR3 region is CASSAPTGSAKTVAKNIQYF. The CDR3 DNA is TGTGCCAGTAGTGCCCCCACAGGGTCCGCGAAAACGGTAGCCAAAAACATTCAGTACTTC.

This clone was picked up a small number of times. The V call is TRBV5-1, the J call TRBJ2-1, with TRBD1 matching 8 bases. This CDR3 has 15 amino acids. V gave up 0 bases and J gave up 9 bases; unmatched junction bases: 8. CDR1 and CDR2 (germline): SGHRS, YFSETQ. The CDR3 protein is CASSLAQTGVGEQFF. The DNA of the CDR3 is TGCGCCAGCAGCTTGGCCCAGACAGGGGTGGGTGAGCAGTTCTTC. Using reference TRBV5-1 and TRBJ2-1 for the parts outside the CDR3, the full variable domain is KAGVTQTPRYLIKTRGQQVTLSCSPISGHRSVSWYQQTPGQGLQFLFEYFSETQRNKGNFPGRFSGRQFSNSRSEMNVSTLELGDSALYLCASSLAQTGVGEQFFGPGTRLTVL.

The rearrangement links TRBV29-1 to TRBJ2-1, with 9 bases fitting TRBD2. The V segment lost 4 bases and the J segment 8 bases; nucleotides outside the gene matches: 9. Germline CDR1 and CDR2: SQVTM and ANQGSEA. This CDR3 has 14 amino acids. This CDR3 reads CSVGGGRGRDEQFF. The CDR3 DNA is TGCAGCGTTGGGGGCGGGAGGGGTCGCGATGAGCAGTTCTTC.

The chain joins TRBV5-4 to TRBJ1-4, with 9 bases fitting TRBD1. J was trimmed by 1 base and V by 4 bases; bases with no gene match: 2. This CDR3 is 15 amino acids long. The germline V gene encodes CDR1 SGHNT and CDR2 YYREEE (reference sequence). The CDR3 sequence is CASSQGQGTNEKLFF. CDR3 nucleotide sequence: TGTGCCAGCAGCCAGGGACAGGGAACTAATGAAAAACTGTTTTTT.

This rearrangement joins TRBV13 to TRBJ1-2; 7 positions match TRBD1. V gave up 5 bases and J gave up 8 bases; unmatched junction bases: 11. Germline-derived CDR1 and CDR2 are PRHDT and FYEKMQ (reference sequence). This CDR3 region has 14 residues. The CDR3 DNA is TGTGCCAGCAGCCCGACAGGGACTCGACAGGGCTACACCTTC. The encoded protein is CASSPTGTRQGYTF.

The V and J genes are TRBV7-6 and TRBJ2-3; 10 bases line up with TRBD2. Germline V gives CDR1 SGHVS, CDR2 FNYEAQ. The CDR3 covers 17 residues. Losses at the gene ends were 1 base for V and 4 bases for J; bases not matched to a gene: 8. In DNA form, the CDR3 reads TGTGCCAGCAGCTTAGAGCCCGGGCTAGCGGGGGCAGATACGCAGTATTTT. It yields the protein CASSLEPGLAGADTQYF. Based on the CDR3 plus reference TRBV7-6 and TRBJ2-3, the full variable domain is GAGVSQSPRYKVTKRGQDVALRCDPISGHVSLYWYRQALGQGPEFLTYFNYEAQQDKSGLPNDRFSAERPEGSISTLTIQRTEQRDSAMYRCASSLEPGLAGADTQYFGPGTRLTVL.

The chain joins TRBV6-6 to TRBJ1-2; 7 nucleotides align to TRBD1. V shed 0 bases, J shed 6 bases, and the junction held 7 bases outside the gene matches. Germline CDR1 and CDR2: MNHNY and SVGAGI (reference sequence). The CDR3 runs 15 residues. CDR3 sequence (DNA): TGTGCCAGCAGTTACTCGTCCGGGACAGCTAATGGCTACACCTTC. It is translated as CASSYSSGTANGYTF.

The chain uses TRBV5-1 and TRBJ2-2, with D unresolved. CDR1 is SGHRS and CDR2 is YFSETQ in the germline V gene. This CDR3 has 13 amino acids. The V end was cut by 4 bases, the J end by 3 bases, with 7 bases between. The CDR3 DNA sequence: TGCGCCAGCAGCCCTACTTACACCGGGGAGCTGTTTTTT. Protein product: CASSPTYTGELFF.

The rearrangement uses TRBV7-9 and TRBJ1-6; no clear D. V was shortened by 0 bases and J by 7 bases, with 16 bases between the two germline ends. The CDR3 runs to 17 residues. Germline V gene data show CDR1 as SEHNR and CDR2 as FQNEAQ (reference sequence). CDR3 protein: CASSLALNTFQNSPLHF. The DNA of the CDR3 is TGTGCCAGCAGCTTAGCCCTGAATACTTTTCAAAATTCACCCCTCCACTTT.

The chain joins TRBV7-8 to TRBJ1-4; 8 bases agree with TRBD1. The CDR3 is made up of 17 amino acids. Trimming cost V 0 bases and J 5 bases; bases outside gene matches: 8. Germline V gives CDR1 SGHVS, CDR2 FQNEAQ. CDR3 residues: CASSLAFLTGANEKLFF. CDR3 nucleotide sequence: TGTGCCAGCAGCTTAGCGTTTTTGACAGGGGCAAATGAAAAACTGTTTTTT.

The chain links TRBV28 to TRBJ2-5, with D perhaps matching TRBD2 (5 bases). Trimming shortened V by 5 bases and J by 4 bases, and 17 bases separated the two germline ends. The germline gives CDR1 MDHEN, CDR2 SYDVKM. This CDR3 has 15 amino acids. CDR3 amino acids: CASSPYSEGLETQYF. The CDR3 region has the DNA TGTGCCAGCAGTCCCTACTCCGAGGGCCTAGAGACCCAGTACTTC.

The chain employs TRBV7-9 and TRBJ2-2; 7 bases match TRBD2. J lost 4 bases, V lost 5 bases, and 16 bases had no gene match. Germline lookup yields CDR1 SEHNR and CDR2 FQNEAQ (reference sequence). The CDR3 covers 18 residues. CDR3 sequence: CASSPPSGWEGLTGELFF. CDR3 coding DNA: TGTGCCAGCAGCCCCCCTAGCGGTTGGGAGGGCCTCACCGGGGAGCTGTTTTTT.